What follows are 18 T cell receptor beta chains derived from one specimen sequenced in a study of T cell changes during pregnancy in multiple sclerosis. Profiling relied on immunoSEQ multiplex PCR, and the TCRdb table lists in-frame clones only, not all of them. The table shows under 85,000 clones, with 75% to 95% occurring only once. Sequences were derived from CD4+ T cells from peripheral blood mononuclear cells, sampled in the third trimester of pregnancy. All receptors come from a female donor in good health, enrolled as a control in a pregnancy study.

The rearrangement joins TRBV7-6 to TRBJ2-3; D uncertain. The CDR3 totals 14 residues. Trimming took off 2 bases at V and 0 bases at J, with 6 bases between the two ends. Germline lookup yields CDR1 SGHVS and CDR2 FNYEAQ. The CDR3 region is CASSLITSTDTQYF. As DNA, the CDR3 is TGTGCCAGCAGCTTAATCACTAGCACAGATACGCAGTATTTT.

This clone has only a few counts. The chain recombines TRBV5-1 with TRBJ1-3; TRBD1 agrees at 11 bases. The CDR3 sequence is 16 residues long. Germline CDR1 is SGHRS and CDR2 is YFSETQ. Trimming took 0 bases from V and 6 from J; bases not matched to a gene: 5. The CDR3 region has the DNA TGCGCCAGCAGCTTGGAAGGACAGGGGGCTGAAAACACCATATATTTT. This sequence encodes CASSLEGQGAENTIYF.

The chain employs TRBV18 and TRBJ1-5; 9 bases match TRBD1. The length of the CDR3 is 14 residues. Germline V lookup: CDR1 KGHSH, CDR2 LQKENI. V dropped 1 base and J dropped 9; count of bases not matched to a gene: 4. The CDR3 region is CASSPRQGERPQHF. The CDR3 region has the DNA TGTGCCAGCTCACCACGACAGGGGGAACGGCCCCAGCATTTT. The entire variable domain, with the rest obtained from reference TRBV18 and TRBJ1-5, is as follows: NAGVMQNPRHLVRRRGQEARLRCSPMKGHSHVYWYRQLPEEGLKFMVYLQKENIIDESGMPKERFSAEFPKEGPSILRIQQVVRGDSAAYFCASSPRQGERPQHFGDGTRLSIL.

This chain connects TRBV7-2 to TRBJ2-7; 7 bases line up with TRBD1. The CDR3 covers 16 residues. Germline V lookup: CDR1 SGHTA, CDR2 FQGNSA. The junction had 12 bases not matched to a gene; V was cut back by 3 bases and J by 4 bases. Here the CDR3 reads CASSFGWDSPGYEQYF. The CDR3, as DNA: TGTGCCAGCAGCTTTGGGTGGGACAGTCCAGGTTACGAGCAGTACTTC.

The chain joins TRBV27 to TRBJ2-2, with TRBD1 matching over 9 bases. CDR3 length: 15 amino acids. Looked up from germline, CDR1 is MNHEY and CDR2 is SMNVEV (reference sequence). The J segment lost 5 bases and the V segment lost 11 bases, leaving 12 bases of the junction unmatched. The CDR3 loop is CALAPRQGGTGELFF. The DNA for the CDR3 is TGTGCCCTCGCCCCAAGACAGGGGGGTACCGGGGAGCTGTTTTTT.

The genes are TRBV30 and TRBJ1-6; TRBD1 aligns across 7 bases. V shed 3 bases and J 6 bases; nucleotides not matched to a gene: 14. The germline CDR1 and CDR2 sequences are GTSNPN and SVGIG (reference sequence). This CDR3 contains 17 residues. CDR3 in amino acids: CAWRDSEDRPFNSPLHF. The DNA for the CDR3 is TGTGCCTGGAGAGATTCCGAGGACAGGCCCTTTAATTCACCCCTCCACTTT.

This rearrangement joins TRBV7-9 to TRBJ2-7, with 10 bases matching TRBD1. There are 16 residues in the CDR3. The V gene end was trimmed by 9 bases and the J gene end by 4 bases; junction bases not matched to a gene: 15. From germline, CDR1 is SEHNR and CDR2 FQNEAQ (reference sequence). CDR3 sequence reads: CASEDVGTGDIYEQYF. The CDR3, as DNA: TGTGCCAGTGAAGACGTCGGGACAGGGGATATATACGAGCAGTACTTC. Based on the CDR3 plus reference TRBV7-9 and TRBJ2-7, the full variable domain is DTGVSQNPRHKITKRGQNVTFRCDPISEHNRLYWYRQTLGQGPEFLTYFQNEAQLEKSRLLSDRFSAERPKGSFSTLEIQRTEQGDSAMYLCASEDVGTGDIYEQYFGPGTRLTVT.

The genes are TRBV11-3 and TRBJ2-1, with TRBD2 matching 13 bases. The length of the CDR3 is 14 residues. The junction had 1 base not matched to a gene; V was cut back by 9 bases and J by 2 bases. Germline CDR1 is SGHNT and CDR2 is YENEEA. The DNA of the CDR3 is TGTGCCAGTGGGACTAGCGGGGCCTACAATGAGCAGTTCTTC. Protein product: CASGTSGAYNEQFF.

In its sample, this clone was seen a few times. This chain links TRBV7-3 with TRBJ2-5; 9 nucleotides match TRBD1. With 5 bases clipped from V and 5 bases from J, the junction kept 9 bases outside the gene matches. The CDR3 has 15 residues. CDR1 and CDR2 from the germline V gene are SGHTA and FQGTGA. The CDR3 sequence is CASSPRGQGLETQYF. The CDR3 nucleotides read TGTGCCAGCAGCCCCCGAGGACAGGGGTTGGAGACCCAGTACTTC.

A remark on this clone: Compared with germline, one end of the junction differs, possibly owing to a read error. This sequence joins TRBV7-7 and TRBJ1-1; D gene ambiguous. Germline V gene sequence: CDR1 SSHAT, CDR2 FNYEAQ (reference sequence). The CDR3 length is 13 residues. DNA of the CDR3: TGTGCTAGCAGCCCTATTGCCGGTACTGAAGCTTTCTTT. Translated: CASSPIAGTEAFF.

The rearrangement links TRBV11-3 to TRBJ1-1; D uncertain. Germline V gene lookup returns CDR1 SGHNT and CDR2 YENEEA. The CDR3 sequence is 14 residues long. Trimming took 5 bases from V and 2 from J, leaving 12 bases between them. DNA for the CDR3: TGTGCCAGCAGCCAAGGGAGAGGAAACACTGAAGCTTTCTTT. Its translation: CASSQGRGNTEAFF.

Only one count was recorded for this clone. The gene calls are TRBV29-1 and TRBJ1-1, with D possibly TRBD1 on 6 matching bases. Deletions cut 8 bases from V and 2 bases from J, with 21 bases between. CDR1 and CDR2 from the germline V gene are SQVTM and ANQGSEA. The CDR3 extends over 15 amino acids. CDR3 residues: CSTPAPRQDNTEAFF. DNA of the CDR3: TGCAGCACCCCAGCCCCGAGACAGGACAACACTGAAGCTTTCTTT.

CDR3 in DNA: TGCGCCAGCAGCTTCACTAGCGAGGGAGAGCAGTACTTC. Residues: CASSFTSEGEQYF. The V and J genes are TRBV5-1 and TRBJ2-7; 7 bases are shared with TRBD2. CDR3 length equals 13 residues. Unmatched junction bases numbered 6, after V lost 2 bases and J lost 7 bases. The germline V gene has CDR1 SGHRS and CDR2 YFSETQ.

J is TRBJ1-2 and V is TRBV27, with TRBD1 as a possible D gene (5 bases). Looked up from germline, CDR1 is MNHEY and CDR2 is SMNVEV (reference sequence). The CDR3 spans 16 residues. Trimming took off 4 bases at V and 3 bases at J, with 18 bases between the two ends. DNA of the CDR3: TGTGCCAGCAGTTCACCCCGGACATATAGGGACTATGGCTACACCTTC. This codes for CASSSPRTYRDYGYTF.

The rearrangement uses TRBV30 and TRBJ2-7; TRBD1 matches at 9 bases. Germline CDR1 GTSNPN, CDR2 SVGIG (reference sequence). J lost 5 bases, V lost 4 bases, and 9 bases had no gene match. The CDR3 loop spans 14 amino acids. CDR3 DNA sequence: TGTGCCTGGACTAGGACAGGGGTTTTCGACGAGCAGTACTTC. It is translated as CAWTRTGVFDEQYF.

This clone was counted a few times. The genes are TRBV7-2 and TRBJ2-5; possible D gene TRBD2, 5 bases. V shed 2 bases and J shed 5 bases, with 21 bases lying between them. The CDR3 contains 17 residues. Germline values: CDR1 SGHTA, CDR2 FQGNSA. In nucleotides, the CDR3 is TGTGCCAGCAGCTTAAGTGGACTCCTGGTAACGGGCGAGACCCAGTACTTC. It is translated as CASSLSGLLVTGETQYF.

This chain links TRBV5-1 with TRBJ2-1; 11 nucleotides agree with TRBD1. Germline CDR1 and CDR2: SGHRS and YFSETQ. The CDR3 is made up of 14 amino acids. V shed 0 bases, J shed 9 bases, and the junction held 2 bases outside the gene matches. For the CDR3, the DNA is TGCGCCAGCAGCTTGGGGACAGGGGGCAGTGAGCAGTTCTTC. Its protein is CASSLGTGGSEQFF. Variable domain in full (rest from reference TRBV5-1 and TRBJ2-1): KAGVTQTPRYLIKTRGQQVTLSCSPISGHRSVSWYQQTPGQGLQFLFEYFSETQRNKGNFPGRFSGRQFSNSRSEMNVSTLELGDSALYLCASSLGTGGSEQFFGPGTRLTVL.

The chain is built from TRBV5-1 and TRBJ1-1; 8 positions agree with TRBD1. The CDR3 totals 14 residues. The V gene end was trimmed by 4 bases and the J gene end by 1 base; junction bases not matched to a gene: 3. The germline V gene encodes CDR1 SGHRS and CDR2 YFSETQ. CDR3 DNA sequence: TGCGCCAGCAGCCAAGGGACAGGGAACACTGAAGCTTTCTTT. The encoded protein is CASSQGTGNTEAFF.